This T cell receptor (beta chain) was documented in a study of T cells in Graves' hyperthyroidism and ophthalmopathy. Study outcomes and limitations: Most clonotypes expanded in thyroid above 0.001 were likewise present in blood. Ophthalmopathy was distinguished from stable hyperthyroidism by 13 V-J signatures.

Concerning this clonotype: Its antigen remains unknown. Germline and junction disagree at one end, which may indicate a read error.

Amplification targeted TCR beta CDR3 regions from RNA transcripts. RT-PCR in the first round (using the HTBI primer set) targeted the TCR CDR3. Using its own MiXCR run on the multiplex PCR reads, TCRdb lists one record per CDR3 protein. This sample yields around 400,000 distinct CDR3 sequences, of which approximately 25% are seen a single time; more than 60% belongs to the top ten. When ophthalmopathy did not progress within 18 months, Graves' hyperthyroidism was considered stable. Researchers barred patients who had uncontrolled infection, other autoimmune disease, pregnancy or lactation. Germline loops: CDR1 SGHVS, CDR2 FNYEAQ. The CDR3 has 9 amino acids.

The TCR comes from a man between 45 and 60 years old with Graves' hyperthyroidism. The rearrangement links TRBV7-6 to TRBJ1-2, with a weak D call TRBD1 (5 bases). Sequencing was done on a sample of blood. The CDR3 protein is CASSWGYIF. The CDR3 nucleotides read TGTGCCAGCAGCTGGGGCTACATCTTC. The full variable domain, with the rest looked up from reference TRBV7-6 and TRBJ1-2, is GAGVSQSPRYKVTKRGQDVALRCDPISGHVSLYWYRQALGQGPEFLTYFNYEAQQDKSGLPNDRFSAERPEGSISTLTIQRTEQRDSAMYRCASSWGYIFGSGTRLTVV.